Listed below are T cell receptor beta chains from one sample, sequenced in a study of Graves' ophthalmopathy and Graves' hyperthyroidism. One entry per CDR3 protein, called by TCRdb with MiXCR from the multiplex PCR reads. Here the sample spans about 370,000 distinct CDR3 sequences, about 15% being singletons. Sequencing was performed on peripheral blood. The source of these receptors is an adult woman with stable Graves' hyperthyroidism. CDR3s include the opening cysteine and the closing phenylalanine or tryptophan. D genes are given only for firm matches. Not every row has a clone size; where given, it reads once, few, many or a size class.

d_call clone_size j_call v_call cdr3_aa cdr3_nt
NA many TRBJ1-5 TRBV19 CASSTTYQPQHF TGTGCCAGTAGTACGACTTATCAGCCCCAGCATTTT
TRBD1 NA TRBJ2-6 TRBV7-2 CASSLRPWGTGTSGANVLTF TGTGCCAGCAGCTTACGACCTTGGGGGACAGGGACCTCTGGGGCCAACGTCCTGACTTTC
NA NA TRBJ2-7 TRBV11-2 CASSLVSAGAVAEQYF TGTGCCAGCAGCTTAGTTTCGGCAGGGGCTGTAGCCGAGCAGTACTTC
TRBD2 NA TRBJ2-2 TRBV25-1 CASSESVTSGRALSGELFF TGTGCCAGCAGTGAATCGGTGACTAGCGGGAGGGCCTTGAGCGGGGAGCTGTTTTTT
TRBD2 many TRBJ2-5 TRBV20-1 CSARAAAGGLQETQYF TGCAGTGCTAGAGCAGCAGCGGGAGGGCTCCAAGAGACCCAGTACTTC
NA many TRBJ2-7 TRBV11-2 CASSTHRGYEQYF TGTGCCAGCAGCACCCACCGGGGATACGAGCAGTACTTC
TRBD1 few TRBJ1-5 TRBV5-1 CASSPAGQLNQPQHF TGCGCCAGCAGCCCCGCGGGACAGCTCAATCAGCCCCAGCATTTT
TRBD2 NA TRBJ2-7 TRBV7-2 CASSLGPSGGRGEQYF TGTGCCAGCAGCTTGGGACCTAGCGGGGGCCGGGGGGAGCAGTACTTC
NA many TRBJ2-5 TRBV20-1 CSATLMGTRQETQYF TGCAGTGCTACACTCATGGGGACAAGGCAAGAGACCCAGTACTTC
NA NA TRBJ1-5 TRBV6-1 CASIIGFGNQPQHF TGTGCCAGTATTATAGGGTTTGGCAATCAGCCCCAGCATTTT